This T cell receptor (beta chain) was recovered during a study of CDR3 diversity in severe acne. In TCRdb, the PCR reads were re-called with MiXCR into one record per CDR3 protein. The table includes more than 85,000 distinct CDR3 sequences, about half detected once. The table lists this clonotype with a count of one. Compared with germline, one end of the junction differs, possibly owing to a read error. Material: blood. This TCR derives from a male donor in good health, serving as a control.

The CDR3 protein is CASSESGTSDEQYF. In nucleotides, the CDR3 is TGCGCCAGCAGCGAGAGCGGGACCTCCGACGAGCAGTACTTC. The chain uses TRBV2 and TRBJ2-7; 7 bases line up with TRBD2. Germline CDR1 is SNHLY and CDR2 is FYNNEI. This CDR3 comprises 14 residues.